This T cell receptor beta chain is drawn from a study of cytomegalovirus exposure and HLA in healthy donors (dated by TCRdb to 2016 to 2017). About the investigation overall: In an earlier analysis of under 600 of the donors, around 300 Gb of sequence data and 90 million to 120 million unique TCR beta sequences from about 179 million T cells were reported. An early release that covered fewer than 750 HLA-typed donors contained 250 to 350 gigabases of sequencing data and 80 million or so unique TCR sequences. The genetic ancestry cluster associated with self-reported Caucasian donors included about 81% of the approximately 410 genotyped donors. The study aimed to test whether cataloging public T cell receptors could reveal signatures of past pathogen exposure. The study profiled the T cell repertoires of hundreds of subjects by immunosequencing and related them to cytomegalovirus serostatus. A separate validation cohort of roughly 120 different subjects was used in addition to the roughly 700-subject first cohort. The study combined high-throughput TCR immunosequencing, statistical association of individual TCRs with disease status, and machine learning to predict cytomegalovirus infection status. A later analysis re-analyzed previously published TCR beta repertoires from 666 donors and added high-resolution HLA genotyping to study TCR occurrence patterns. In the later analysis, no new phenotypic data were used to find candidate immune exposures; instead, reliance was placed on TCR beta sequences and their occurrence across donors. To decide whether each TCR beta V gene segment behaved as functional or pseudogenic, an earlier analysis of some 600 of the donors relied on high-throughput TCR beta sequencing. Donor age, sex, ethnicity and CMV serostatus were compiled alongside the repertoire data. A later genetic analysis took genome-wide SNP genotypes for about 65% of the roughly 670 donors and used that subset as a discovery cohort. Every discovery cohort repertoire had been produced on one sequencing platform. Both class I and class II loci were covered by HLA typing, at four-digit resolution. The number of donors typed differed by locus, with roughly 620-630 for A, B, C, DRB1 and DQB1, roughly 550 for DQA1, nearly 610 for DPA1, and 450 to 480 for DPB1. Four to six DR-DQ haplotypes were handled as single units for association and clustering, since linkage in the cohort was strong. Among about 400 genotyped donors of the cohort, an average of around 220,000 unique TCR beta nucleotide sequences was sequenced per donor, of which approximately 18% were non-productive. General study outcomes and caveats: The classifier was reported to diagnose cytomegalovirus status with high specificity and sensitivity in both the original and validation cohorts. Roughly uniform sequencing depth across donors was assumed in presence/absence analyses, although this assumption may not hold. The study listed 164 TCR beta chains as associated with cytomegalovirus. According to a later analysis, most CMV-associated TCR beta chains appeared to be HLA-restricted, and the HLA associations seemed to be driven largely by CMV exposure. Immune exposure information for the cohort was limited to CMV serostatus. It was suggested by the authors that the approach could potentially be generalized to other disease states and immunological phenotypes. A further reported finding was that TCR beta sequences accurately predicted the HLA-A and HLA-B alleles for most subjects in the first cohort. In a later genetic analysis, fewer N-insertions in productive TCRs were reported among donors in an Asian-associated ancestry cluster than the roughly 640-donor mean. A later analysis found that HLA-associated TCR beta chains were more clonally expanded and had lower generation probabilities than equally common non-associated chains. In a later analysis, 16,951 TCR beta sequences were associated with specific HLA alleles at a false discovery rate of 0.05. The cohort was sequenced for TCR beta chains only, and without alpha or paired-chain data the features that could be detected were limited. Linkage disequilibrium might explain the correlated functional status among segregating V segments, but an unknown experimental factor could not be ruled out. A cluster of highly shared sequence variants was judged likely to represent a technical artifact of the sequencing pipeline. Three of the identified cytomegalovirus-associated TCR beta chains were confirmed in vitro to be specific for cytomegalovirus antigens. The 87-base-pair reads could not distinguish some IMGT-functional V segments, including TRBV6-2 and TRBV6-3, so those segments were excluded. Broadly in line with IMGT annotations, most TCR beta V segments showed up in productive rearrangements about 87% or about 30% of the time in an earlier analysis of a few hundred of the donors. When HLA alleles, especially DR and DQ, strongly co-occurred, attributing TCR associations to individual alleles was difficult. Most TCR sequences were seen in very few donors, while some public TCRs were found in many individuals. Seventeen rarely observed V segments, including chromosome 9 orphons, were excluded from the earlier analysis of several hundred of the donors because counts were too low. V-gene and J-gene trimming of TCR beta chains was associated with a missense DCLRE1C variant in a later genetic analysis, and the association was replicated in an independent cohort. HLA typing was unavailable for some donors at each locus, so association tests used only the typed subset. In a later analysis, several top co-occurrence clusters were reported to appear linked to parvovirus B19, influenza, CMV and Epstein-Barr virus. In a later analysis, the rate of TCR association differed among HLA loci, with DRB1 alleles having the most associated TCRs and HLA-C alleles having the fewest.

The cohort consisted of 670 or so healthy bone marrow donors. Cohort members were all nominally healthy when sampled, although unrecorded immune exposures were likely present. The donor was CMV seropositive and belonged to the group of about 290 seropositive cohort members. A peripheral blood sample was provided by each donor, and peripheral blood mononuclear cells were used for TCR beta sequencing. The Qiagen DNeasy Blood Extraction Kit was used to extract genomic DNA from the blood cell samples. For this clone: It has no known antigen specificity. Per-base qualities were not stored, and no clone one base away is much larger.

The junction carries 18 bases between V and J, which are trimmed by 4 bases and 0 bases respectively. In the germline V gene, CDR1 corresponds to SGHDN and CDR2 to FVKESK. The CDR3 holds 17 amino acids from the cysteine to the phenylalanine. Only CDR3 DNA is held: 51 bases, read in frame from base 1. To prepare the library, the immunoSEQ multiplex PCR assay was applied. For the multiplex PCR, a mixture combining 60 forward primers for TCR Vbeta segments and 13 reverse primers for TCR Jbeta segments was used. The CDR3 region of rearranged TCR beta genes was amplified from genomic DNA with a multiplex PCR assay. The amplified TCR beta libraries were sequenced on the Illumina HiSeq System as 87-base-pair reads. Under the source paper's analysis protocol: Across the 670 or so repertoires, a later analysis counted 60 million to 90 million unique TCR beta chains, around 11 million of which were shared by at least two donors. Raw reads were error-corrected and collapsed into unique sequences with a nearest-neighbor algorithm that merged closely related sequences to remove PCR and sequencing errors. Alignment of CDR3 sequences to IMGT reference sequences was used to assign V, D and J gene segments. For a sequence to be retained, a match of at least six nucleotides to both a V gene segment and a J gene segment was required. A rearrangement counted as productive if the CDR3 had no stop codons and remained in frame with V and J, and every other rearrangement counted as non-productive. CDR3 was defined by IMGT convention, running from the second conserved V-encoded cysteine to the conserved J-encoded phenylalanine. The earlier analysis of about 610 of the donors excluded any sequence lacking an unambiguous match to a single V gene segment. In an earlier analysis of 587 of the donors, a V segment was called functional when productive rearrangements were above 56.7%, and segregating when the standard deviation between donors exceeded 5%. A statistical classification framework was built to diagnose cytomegalovirus status from the catalog of TCR beta chain sequences. In a later analysis, TCR nucleotide sequences were compared against IMGT/GENE-DB human TR gene sequences so that V and J genes could be assigned. In a later analysis, CDR3 sequences and most-parsimonious VDJ recombination scenarios were assigned using the TCRdist pipeline. In a later analysis, each TCR beta chain was defined by its CDR3 amino acid sequence together with its V-gene family, and reads without a unique V-gene family were excluded. As a way to deal with suspected cross-contamination and a sequencing artifact, a later analysis dropped hundreds of nucleotide sequences that were highly shared and had low generation probability. In a later analysis, a clonal expansion index for each public chain was calculated from normalized within-repertoire ranks of inferred template counts. In a later analysis, generation probabilities were computed with a VDJ recombination model fitted to out-of-frame rearrangements, and the resulting probabilities were checked against IGoR. Hypergeometric tests were used in a later analysis to score TCR-TCR, TCR-HLA and TCR-CMV co-occurrence, with a repertoire-size bias correction applied to the TCR pairs. To estimate false discovery rates, a later analysis permuted the HLA or CMV assignments 20 times. In a later analysis, co-occurring TCRs were grouped using DBSCAN, with TCRdist sequence similarity added in when clustering inside HLA-allele-positive subsets. Repertoires with fewer than 30,000 or more than 120,000 public chains were left out of co-occurrence clustering, as were about 5 repertoires with anomalous nucleotide sharing. This immuneACCESS table, as held by TCRdb, lists in-frame sequences with V and J called but not all clones. Of the missing ones, under half trace to an unresolved V gene in checked studies; the others have no known cause. V and J calls and clone size follow that table, whereas D and trimming were derived from the DNA. The sample data list 150,000 to 180,000 clones, and around 82% of these were observed just once. Under 8.5% of the sample goes to the ten largest clones.

Material: PBMCs. The TCR was taken from a woman in her forties or fifties in good health and CMV-seropositive. This sequence uses TRBV14 and TRBJ1-1; TRBD1 is a weak D gene call, 6 bases matching. The DNA sequence follows: TGTGCCAGCAGCCTTCGGAAAGGGGGAACCCTGAACACTGAAGCTTTCTTT. Its protein is CASSLRKGGTLNTEAFF.